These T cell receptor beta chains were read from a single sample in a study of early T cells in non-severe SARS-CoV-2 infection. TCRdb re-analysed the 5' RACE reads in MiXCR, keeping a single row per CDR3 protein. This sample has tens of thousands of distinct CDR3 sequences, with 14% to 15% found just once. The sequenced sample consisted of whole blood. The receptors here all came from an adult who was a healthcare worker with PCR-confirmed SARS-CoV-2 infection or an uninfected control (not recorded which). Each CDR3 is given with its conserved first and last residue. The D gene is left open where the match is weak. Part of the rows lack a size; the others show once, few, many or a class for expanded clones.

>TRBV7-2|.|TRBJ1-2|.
CASSLLAWDGYTF
TGTGCCAGCAGCTTATTAGCATGGGATGGCTACACCTTC
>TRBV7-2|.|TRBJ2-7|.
CASSHGPIYEQYF
TGTGCCAGCAGCCACGGCCCCATTTACGAGCAGTACTTC
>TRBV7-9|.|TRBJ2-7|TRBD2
CASSPPAGATYEQYF
TGTGCCAGCAGCCCGCCAGCGGGAGCAACCTACGAGCAGTACTTC
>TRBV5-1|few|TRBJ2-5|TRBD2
CASSLAGSGGQETQYF
TGCGCCAGCAGCTTGGCCGGGAGCGGGGGACAAGAGACCCAGTACTTC
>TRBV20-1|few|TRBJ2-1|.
CSARRDGGEQFF
TGCAGTGCTAGGAGGGACGGGGGTGAGCAGTTCTTC
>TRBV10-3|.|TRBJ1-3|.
CAISAEVGSGNTIYF
TGTGCCATCAGTGCGGAGGTGGGCTCTGGAAACACCATATATTTT
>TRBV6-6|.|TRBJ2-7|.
CASSYADEQYF
TGTGCCAGCAGTTACGCGGACGAGCAGTACTTC
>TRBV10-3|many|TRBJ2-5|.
CATHGGRQETQYF
TGTGCCACCCACGGAGGGAGACAAGAGACCCAGTACTTC
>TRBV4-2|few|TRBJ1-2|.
CASSQARGAEGYTF
TGTGCCAGCAGCCAAGCTAGGGGGGCGGAAGGCTACACCTTC
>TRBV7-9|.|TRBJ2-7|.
CASSPLGEDEQYF
TGTGCCAGCAGCCCCCTCGGAGAGGACGAGCAGTACTTC
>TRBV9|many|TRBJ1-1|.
CASSTGHGGETEAFF
TGTGCCAGCAGCACGGGTCATGGAGGTGAGACTGAAGCTTTCTTT
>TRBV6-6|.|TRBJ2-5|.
CASSYLETQYF
TGTGCCAGCAGTTACTTAGAGACCCAGTACTTC
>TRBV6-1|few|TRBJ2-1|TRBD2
CASSRTGGPYNEQFF
TGTGCCAGCAGTCGAACGGGAGGGCCCTACAATGAGCAGTTCTTC
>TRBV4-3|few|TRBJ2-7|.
CASSQEVGSGNYEQYF
TGCGCCAGCAGCCAAGAGGTCGGTAGCGGTAACTACGAGCAGTACTTC
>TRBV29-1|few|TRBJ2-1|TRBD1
CSVGDRVDSYNEQFF
TGCAGCGTCGGGGACAGGGTAGACTCCTACAATGAGCAGTTCTTC
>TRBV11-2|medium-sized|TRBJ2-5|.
CASSFSTQETQYF
TGTGCCAGCAGCTTCTCAACTCAAGAGACCCAGTACTTC
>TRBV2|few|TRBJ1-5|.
CASSGTRGLGAQHF
TGTGCCAGCAGTGGGACGCGGGGACTGGGAGCCCAGCATTTT
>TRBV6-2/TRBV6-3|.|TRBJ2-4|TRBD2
CASSYSRREGSAKNIQYF
TGTGCCAGCAGTTACTCGAGGCGGGAGGGCTCGGCCAAAAACATTCAGTACTTC
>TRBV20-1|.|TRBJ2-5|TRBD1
CSASTGDAGRQYF
TGCAGTGCTAGCACAGGGGACGCAGGACGTCAGTACTTC
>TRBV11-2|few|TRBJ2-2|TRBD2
CASSLALAGDHTGELFF
TGTGCCAGCAGCTTAGCACTAGCGGGAGACCACACCGGGGAGCTGTTTTTT
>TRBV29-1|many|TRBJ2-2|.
CSVAGENTGELFF
TGCAGCGTTGCGGGTGAGAACACCGGGGAGCTGTTTTTT
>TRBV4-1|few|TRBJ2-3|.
CASSQVGLAVDTQYF
TGCGCCAGCAGCCAAGTTGGGCTAGCAGTAGATACGCAGTATTTT
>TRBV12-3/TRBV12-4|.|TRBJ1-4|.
CASRSRLANEKLFF
TGTGCCAGCAGATCAAGACTGGCTAATGAAAAACTGTTTTTT
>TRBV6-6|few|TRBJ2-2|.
CASSYELNTGELFF
TGTGCCAGCAGTTATGAGCTGAACACCGGGGAGCTGTTTTTT
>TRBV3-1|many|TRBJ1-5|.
CASSPNGHANQPQHF
TGTGCCAGCAGCCCCAACGGCCACGCTAATCAGCCCCAGCATTTT
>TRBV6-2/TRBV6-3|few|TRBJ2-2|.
CASSRRRELFF
TGTGCCAGCAGCCGGCGGCGGGAGCTGTTTTTT
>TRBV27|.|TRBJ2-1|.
CATLGGGNYNEQFF
TGTGCCACCCTCGGAGGAGGGAACTACAATGAGCAGTTCTTC
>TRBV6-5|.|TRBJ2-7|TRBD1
CASSRDRTYYEQYF
TGTGCCAGCAGTCGGGACAGAACTTACTACGAGCAGTACTTC
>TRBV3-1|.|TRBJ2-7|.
CASSQGDGPYEQYF
TGTGCCAGCAGCCAAGGGGACGGCCCCTACGAGCAGTACTTC
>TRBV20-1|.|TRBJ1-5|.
CSALGGHQPQHF
TGCAGTGCTTTAGGAGGCCATCAGCCCCAGCATTTT
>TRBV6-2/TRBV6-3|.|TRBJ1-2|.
CASSSGGTPYGYTF
TGTGCCAGCAGTTCCGGCGGGACACCTTATGGCTACACCTTC
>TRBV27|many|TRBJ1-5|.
CASSLSIMGHQPQHF
TGTGCCAGCAGTTTATCGATAATGGGGCATCAGCCCCAGCATTTT
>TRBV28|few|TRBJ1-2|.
CASSSAGNYGYTF
TGTGCCAGCAGTTCGGCTGGGAACTATGGCTACACCTTC
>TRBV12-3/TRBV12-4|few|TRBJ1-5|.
CASSPGLMDQPQHF
TGTGCCAGCAGTCCCGGACTGATGGATCAGCCCCAGCATTTT
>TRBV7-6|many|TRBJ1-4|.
CASSAPSPLNEKLFF
TGTGCCAGCAGCGCACCCAGCCCTCTTAATGAAAAACTGTTTTTT
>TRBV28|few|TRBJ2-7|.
CASSPIRGREQYF
TGTGCCAGCAGTCCCATTCGAGGGCGGGAGCAGTACTTC
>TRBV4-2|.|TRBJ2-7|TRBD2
CASSQVGLGKQYF
TGTGCCAGCAGCCAAGTGGGACTAGGAAAGCAGTACTTC
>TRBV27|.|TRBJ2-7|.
CASGFDPYEQYF
TGTGCCAGCGGCTTCGACCCCTACGAGCAGTACTTC
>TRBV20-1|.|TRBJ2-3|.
CSARERGGTDTQYF
TGCAGTGCTAGAGAACGGGGAGGCACAGATACGCAGTATTTT
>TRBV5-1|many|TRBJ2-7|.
CASSLDRAYEQYF
TGCGCCAGCAGCTTGGACAGGGCCTACGAGCAGTACTTC
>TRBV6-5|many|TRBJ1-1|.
CASRRRVNTEAFF
TGTGCCAGCCGTCGCCGGGTGAACACTGAAGCTTTCTTT
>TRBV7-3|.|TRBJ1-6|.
CASSQAPTGPPNSPLHF
TGTGCCAGCAGCCAAGCCCCTACAGGGCCCCCTAATTCACCCCTCCACTTT
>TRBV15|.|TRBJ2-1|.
CATSDLAEQFF
TGTGCCACCAGCGACCTGGCTGAGCAGTTCTTC
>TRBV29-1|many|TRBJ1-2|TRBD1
CSVAPQGTVYGYTF
TGCAGCGTCGCCCCACAGGGGACTGTCTATGGCTACACCTTC
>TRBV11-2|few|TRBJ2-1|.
CASSLDATNNEQFF
TGTGCCAGCAGCTTAGATGCCACTAACAATGAGCAGTTCTTC
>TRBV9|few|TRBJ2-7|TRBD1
CASSRGTGTHEQYF
TGTGCCAGCAGCAGGGGGACAGGGACTCACGAGCAGTACTTC
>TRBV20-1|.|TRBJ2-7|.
CSARVSWDEQYF
TGCAGTGCTAGAGTCAGTTGGGACGAGCAGTACTTC
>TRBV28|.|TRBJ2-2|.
CASSLGGDRDTGELFF
TGTGCCAGCAGTTTAGGCGGGGATAGGGACACCGGGGAGCTGTTTTTT
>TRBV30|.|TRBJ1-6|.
CAWSVSAQLHF
TGTGCCTGGAGTGTGAGTGCACAACTCCACTTT
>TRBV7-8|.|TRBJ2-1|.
CASSSTISNEQFF
TGTGCCAGCAGCTCGACTATTTCCAATGAGCAGTTCTTC